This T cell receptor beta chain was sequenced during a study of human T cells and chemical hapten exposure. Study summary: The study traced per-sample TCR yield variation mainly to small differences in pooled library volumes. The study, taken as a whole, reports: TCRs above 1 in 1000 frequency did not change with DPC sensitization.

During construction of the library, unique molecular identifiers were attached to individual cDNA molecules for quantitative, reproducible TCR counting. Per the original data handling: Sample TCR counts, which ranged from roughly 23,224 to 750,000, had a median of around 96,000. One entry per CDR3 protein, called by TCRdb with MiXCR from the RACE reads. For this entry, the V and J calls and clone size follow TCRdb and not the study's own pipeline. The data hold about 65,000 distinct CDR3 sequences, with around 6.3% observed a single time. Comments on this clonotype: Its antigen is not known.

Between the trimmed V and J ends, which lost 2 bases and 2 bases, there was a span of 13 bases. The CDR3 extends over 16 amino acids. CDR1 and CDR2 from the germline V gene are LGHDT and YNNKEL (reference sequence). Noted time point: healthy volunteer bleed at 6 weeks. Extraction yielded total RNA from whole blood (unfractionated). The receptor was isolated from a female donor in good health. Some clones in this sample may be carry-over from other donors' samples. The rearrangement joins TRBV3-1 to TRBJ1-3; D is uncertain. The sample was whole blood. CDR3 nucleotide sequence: TGTGCCAGCAGCCAATGGGAAGGAGATCCTGGAAACACCATATATTTT. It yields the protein CASSQWEGDPGNTIYF.